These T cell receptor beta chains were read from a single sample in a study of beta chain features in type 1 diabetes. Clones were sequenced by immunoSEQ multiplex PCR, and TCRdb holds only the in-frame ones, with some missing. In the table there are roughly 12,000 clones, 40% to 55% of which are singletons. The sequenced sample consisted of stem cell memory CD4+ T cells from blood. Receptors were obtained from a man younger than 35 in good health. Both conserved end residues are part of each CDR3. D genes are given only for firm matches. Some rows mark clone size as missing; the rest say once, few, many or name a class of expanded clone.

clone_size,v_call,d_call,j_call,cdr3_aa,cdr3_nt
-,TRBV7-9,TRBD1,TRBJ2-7,CASSLEGQGAREQYF,TGTGCCAGCAGCTTAGAAGGACAGGGGGCGAGGGAGCAGTACTTC
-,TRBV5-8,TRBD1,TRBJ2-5,CASSIPAHRGETQYF,TGTGCCAGCAGCATCCCCGCCCACAGGGGAGAGACCCAGTACTTC
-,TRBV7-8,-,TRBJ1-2,CASSKDTQNYGYTF,TGTGCCAGCAGCAAAGACACCCAAAACTATGGCTACACCTTC
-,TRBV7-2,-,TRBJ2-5,CASSLRGVGPGVEHF,TGTGCCAGCAGCTTACGGGGGGTCGGGCCAGGGGTTGAGCACTTC
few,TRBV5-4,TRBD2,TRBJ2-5,CASSPGLAEGAQYF,TGTGCCAGCAGCCCGGGACTAGCCGAAGGGGCCCAGTACTTC
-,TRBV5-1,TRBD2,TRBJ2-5,CASSLTSAGGGEAQYF,TGCGCCAGCAGCTTGACCTCAGCGGGGGGCGGTGAGGCCCAGTACTTC
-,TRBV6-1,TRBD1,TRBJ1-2,CASSETGGYYGYTF,TGTGCCAGCAGTGAGACAGGGGGCTACTATGGCTACACCTTC
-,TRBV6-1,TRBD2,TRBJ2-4,CASSELFGAGGKNIQYF,TGTGCCAGCAGTGAGCTCTTTGGGGCGGGGGGCAAAAACATTCAGTACTTC
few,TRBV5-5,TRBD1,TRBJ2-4,CASSLRSDRGAKNIQYF,TGTGCCAGCAGCTTGAGGAGCGACAGGGGCGCCAAAAACATTCAGTACTTC
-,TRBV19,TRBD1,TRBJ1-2,CASSIAGTGGPLNYGYTF,TGTGCCAGTAGTATAGCTGGGACAGGGGGCCCCTTAAACTATGGCTACACCTTC
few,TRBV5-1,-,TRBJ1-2,CASSFPGSNYGYTF,TGCGCCAGCAGCTTCCCAGGGTCAAACTATGGCTACACCTTC
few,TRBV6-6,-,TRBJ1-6,CASSYIGQLSPLHF,TGTGCCAGCAGTTACATCGGACAGCTATCACCCCTCCACTTT